This TCR beta chain was identified in a study of control samples from healthy donors and cancer patients. V gave up 6 bases and J gave up 4 bases, with 5 bases separating them. This CDR3 is built from 11 residues. CDR1 is KGHDR, CDR2 SFDVKD, per germline. Measured with immunoSEQ multiplex PCR; TCRdb has only the in-frame clones, and not every one. The sample holds 70,000 to 85,000 clones; roughly 89% are singletons and the top ten take 17%. This clonotype was obtained from a man between 45 and 60 years old in good health. The sequenced sample consisted of blood. J is TRBJ1-2 and V is TRBV24-1, with TRBD1 as a possible D gene (5 bases). CDR3 sequence: CATSQGYGYTF. DNA for the CDR3: TGTGCCACCAGTCAGGGCTATGGCTACACCTTC.